This T cell receptor (beta chain) was recovered during a study of T cells after yellow fever vaccination. The overall study: With SMART-Seq v4 Ultra Low Input, the fractions containing low cell numbers were prepared. General study results and limits: Booster samples showed a return of most primary-vaccination clones (under 97% CD4, 88% CD8). The secondary response showed a weaker magnitude and a faster peak, day 5 versus 15. Some clonotypes were seen in both the CD4 and the CD8 compartments. These made up a small share and likely arose from convergent recombination.

Trimming took 2 bases from V and 0 from J, leaving 18 bases between them. Germline V gene data show CDR1 as DFQATT and CDR2 as SNEGSKA (reference sequence). The CDR3 covers 17 residues. This clonotype was observed many times. Antigen specificity is unknown. TCRdb re-derived calls from the 5' RACE reads in MiXCR, one entry per CDR3 protein. The profile shows about 200,000 distinct CDR3 sequences, approximately 3% of them singletons. Sequencing used CD4+ T cells sorted from PBMCs, obtained 10 days after the yellow fever booster vaccination. This receptor was identified in a man aged 18-30 years who received the YFV17D yellow fever vaccine. This chain joins TRBV20-1 and TRBJ2-3; maybe TRBD1 (5 bases). The DNA of the CDR3 is TGCAGTGCTAGACTCCCTGGGGCTCTCCCTAGCACAGATACGCAGTATTTT. Residues: CSARLPGALPSTDTQYF.